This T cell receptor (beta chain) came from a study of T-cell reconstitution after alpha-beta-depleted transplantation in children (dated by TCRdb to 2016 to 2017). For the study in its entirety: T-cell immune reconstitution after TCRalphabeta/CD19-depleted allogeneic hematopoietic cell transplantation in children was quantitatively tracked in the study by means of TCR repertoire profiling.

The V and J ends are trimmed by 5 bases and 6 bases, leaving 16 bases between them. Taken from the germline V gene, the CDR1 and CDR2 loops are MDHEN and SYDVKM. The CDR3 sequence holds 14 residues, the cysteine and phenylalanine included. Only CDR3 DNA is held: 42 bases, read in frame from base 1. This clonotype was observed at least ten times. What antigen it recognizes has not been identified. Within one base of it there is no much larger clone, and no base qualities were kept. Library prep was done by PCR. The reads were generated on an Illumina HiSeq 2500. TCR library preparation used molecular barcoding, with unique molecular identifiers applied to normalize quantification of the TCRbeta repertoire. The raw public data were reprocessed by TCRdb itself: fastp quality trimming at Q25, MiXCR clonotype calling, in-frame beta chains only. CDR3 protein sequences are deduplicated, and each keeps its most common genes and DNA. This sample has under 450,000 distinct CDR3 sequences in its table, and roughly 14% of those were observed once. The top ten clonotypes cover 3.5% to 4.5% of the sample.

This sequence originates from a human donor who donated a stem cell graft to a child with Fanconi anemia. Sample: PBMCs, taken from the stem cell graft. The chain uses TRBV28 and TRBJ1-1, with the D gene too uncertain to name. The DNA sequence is TGTGCCAGCAGTCCCCATGGAGCGGACCCTGAAGCTTTCTTT. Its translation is CASSPHGADPEAFF.